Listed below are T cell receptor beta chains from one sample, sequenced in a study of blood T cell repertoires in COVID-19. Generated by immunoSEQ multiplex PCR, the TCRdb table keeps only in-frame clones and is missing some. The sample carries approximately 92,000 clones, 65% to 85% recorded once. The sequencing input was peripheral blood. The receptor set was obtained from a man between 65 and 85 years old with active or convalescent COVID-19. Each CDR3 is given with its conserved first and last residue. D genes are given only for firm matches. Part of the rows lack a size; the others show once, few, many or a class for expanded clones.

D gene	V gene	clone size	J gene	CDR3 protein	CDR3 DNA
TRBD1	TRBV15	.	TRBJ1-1	CATSLGGTGPEAFF	TGTGCCACCAGTTTGGGGGGGACAGGACCTGAAGCTTTCTTT
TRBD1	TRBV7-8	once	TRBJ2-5	CASSLTGTGVGETQYF	TGTGCCAGCAGCTTAACCGGGACAGGGGTCGGAGAGACCCAGTACTTC
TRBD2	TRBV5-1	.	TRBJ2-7	CASSHGGANEQYF	TGCGCCAGCTCCCACGGGGGGGCCAACGAGCAGTACTTC
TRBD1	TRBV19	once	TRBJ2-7	CASRAGTVVGEQYF	TGTGCCAGTAGAGCCGGGACAGTTGTGGGAGAGCAGTACTTC
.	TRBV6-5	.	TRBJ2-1	CASTDPSAGKGEQFF	TGTGCCAGCACAGATCCGTCGGCGGGTAAAGGCGAGCAGTTCTTC
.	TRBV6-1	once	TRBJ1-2	CASSEWATRSDNYGYTF	TGTGCCAGCAGTGAATGGGCAACCCGTTCGGATAACTATGGCTACACCTTC
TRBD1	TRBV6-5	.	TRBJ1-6	CASRPGQGERSLHF	TGTGCCAGCAGGCCTGGACAGGGAGAGAGGTCCCTCCACTTT
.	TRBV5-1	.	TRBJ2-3	CASSLQGSPDTQYF	TGCGCCAGCAGCTTGCAGGGCTCCCCAGATACGCAGTATTTT
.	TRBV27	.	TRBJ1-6	CASGLDRSNSPLHF	TGTGCCAGCGGCTTGGACAGAAGTAATTCACCCCTCCACTTT
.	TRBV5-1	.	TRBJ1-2	CASSPGQSYGYTF	TGCGCCAGCAGCCCAGGGCAGAGCTATGGCTACACCTTC
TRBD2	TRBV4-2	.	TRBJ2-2	CASSPRGTSGTGELFF	TGTGCCAGCAGCCCGCGAGGGACTAGTGGAACCGGGGAGCTGTTTTTT
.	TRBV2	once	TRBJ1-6	CASSERVSISSYNSPLHF	TGTGCCAGCAGTGAGAGGGTGTCGATTAGCTCCTATAATTCACCCCTCCACTTT
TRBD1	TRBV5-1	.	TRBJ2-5	CASSSDRGQSETQYF	TGCGCCAGCAGCTCTGACAGGGGGCAGTCAGAGACCCAGTACTTC
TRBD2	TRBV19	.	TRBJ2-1	CASSIAQRGTNEQFF	TGTGCCAGTAGTATAGCCCAGCGGGGTACCAATGAGCAGTTCTTC
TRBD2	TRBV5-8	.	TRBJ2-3	CASSLALGSGVTDTQYF	TGTGCCAGCAGCTTGGCCTTGGGGAGCGGGGTCACAGATACGCAGTATTTT
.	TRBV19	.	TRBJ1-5	CASSIDPDTGRRRNQPQHF	TGTGCCAGTAGTATAGATCCGGACACCGGCAGGAGACGGAATCAGCCCCAGCATTTT
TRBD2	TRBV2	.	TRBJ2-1	CASSPSSGGASEQFF	TGTGCCAGCAGTCCCTCTAGCGGGGGGGCTAGTGAGCAGTTCTTC
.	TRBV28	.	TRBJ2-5	CASQSGVVETQYF	TGTGCCAGCCAATCAGGGGTGGTAGAGACCCAGTACTTC
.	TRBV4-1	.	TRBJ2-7	CASSQDPLGTIYEQYF	TGCGCCAGCAGCCAAGATCCTTTGGGGACAATCTACGAGCAGTACTTC
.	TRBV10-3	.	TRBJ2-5	CAISESENQETQYF	TGTGCCATCAGTGAGTCGGAGAACCAAGAGACCCAGTACTTC
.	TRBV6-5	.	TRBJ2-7	CAVRGSYEQYF	TGTGCCGTCCGGGGCTCCTACGAGCAGTACTTC
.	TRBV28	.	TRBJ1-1	CASRGTFMNTEAFF	TGTGCCAGCAGAGGGACATTTATGAACACTGAAGCTTTCTTT
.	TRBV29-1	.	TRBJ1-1	CSVKGHIMNTEAFF	TGCAGCGTTAAGGGACATATTATGAACACTGAAGCTTTCTTT
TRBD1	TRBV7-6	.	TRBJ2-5	CASSSGTGGRETQYF	TGTGCCAGCAGCTCCGGGACAGGGGGCAGAGAGACCCAGTACTTC
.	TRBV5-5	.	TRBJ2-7	CASSLASGSAYEQYF	TGTGCCAGCAGCTTGGCTTCGGGAAGCGCATACGAGCAGTACTTC
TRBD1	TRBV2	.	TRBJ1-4	CASKGQGAPNEKLFF	TGTGCCAGCAAGGGACAGGGGGCGCCTAATGAAAAACTGTTTTTT
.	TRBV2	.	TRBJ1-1	CASSSTRFETEAFF	TGTGCCAGCAGTTCGACACGATTCGAGACTGAAGCTTTCTTT
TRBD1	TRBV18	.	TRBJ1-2	CASSPNRGDGYTF	TGTGCCAGCTCACCAAACAGGGGTGATGGCTACACCTTC
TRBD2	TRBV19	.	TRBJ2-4	CASSPVGLGSAKNIQYF	TGTGCCAGTAGTCCCGTGGGACTAGGGTCGGCCAAAAACATTCAGTACTTC
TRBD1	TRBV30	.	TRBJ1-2	CAWSTGGHGYTF	TGTGCCTGGAGCACAGGGGGCCATGGCTACACCTTC
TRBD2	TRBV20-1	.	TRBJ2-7	CSASVGGTSGGYQYF	TGCAGTGCTAGTGTTGGGGGCACTAGCGGGGGGTACCAGTACTTC
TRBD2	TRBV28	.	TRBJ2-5	CASSLGRGAKQETQYF	TGTGCCAGCAGTTTGGGGCGGGGGGCTAAACAAGAGACCCAGTACTTC
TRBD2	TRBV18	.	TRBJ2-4	CASSLGIPGGGMNIQYF	TGTGCCAGCTCACTCGGGATACCGGGAGGTGGAATGAACATTCAGTACTTC
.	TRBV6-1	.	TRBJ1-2	CASSEEGSYGYTF	TGTGCCAGCAGTGAGGAGGGCTCCTATGGCTACACCTTC
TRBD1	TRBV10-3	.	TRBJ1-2	CAISELRQGYYGYTF	TGTGCCATCAGTGAGTTGAGACAGGGGTACTATGGCTACACCTTC
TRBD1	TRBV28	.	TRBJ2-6	CASSLQGAGGANVLTF	TGTGCCAGCAGTTTGCAGGGGGCGGGGGGGGCCAACGTCCTGACTTTC
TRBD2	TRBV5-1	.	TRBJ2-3	CASSLGSSGGTDTQYF	TGCGCCAGCAGCCTCGGCTCTAGCGGGGGCACAGATACGCAGTATTTT
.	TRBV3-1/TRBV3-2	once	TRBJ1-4	CASSLRGDEKLFF	TGTGCCAGCAGTCTCAGGGGCGATGAAAAACTGTTTTTT
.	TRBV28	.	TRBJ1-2	CASSQPGGVGVYGYTF	TGTGCCAGCAGTCAACCGGGGGGCGTCGGAGTCTATGGCTACACCTTC
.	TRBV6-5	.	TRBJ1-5	CASTRAGPNQPQHF	TGTGCCAGCACGAGGGCAGGACCCAATCAGCCCCAGCATTTT
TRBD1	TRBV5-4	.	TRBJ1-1	CASSPGTGLGTEAFF	TGTGCCAGCAGCCCCGGGACAGGGTTAGGGACTGAAGCTTTCTTT
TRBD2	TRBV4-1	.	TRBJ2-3	CASSQGAGGSTDTQYF	TGCGCCAGCAGCCAAGGAGCGGGGGGGAGCACAGATACGCAGTATTTT
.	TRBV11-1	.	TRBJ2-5	CASSSLPGRQETQYF	TGTGCCAGCAGCAGCCTCCCGGGGAGGCAAGAGACCCAGTACTTC
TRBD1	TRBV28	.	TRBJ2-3	CASSWTGGTTDTQYF	TGTGCCAGCAGTTGGACAGGGGGCACCACAGATACGCAGTATTTT
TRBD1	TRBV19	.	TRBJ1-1	CASSIRSPGTANTEAFF	TGTGCCAGTAGTATCAGATCCCCAGGGACAGCGAACACTGAAGCTTTCTTT
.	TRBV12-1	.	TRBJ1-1	CASSSRGLGTEAFF	TGTGCCAGCAGCTCCAGGGGTTTGGGCACTGAAGCTTTCTTT
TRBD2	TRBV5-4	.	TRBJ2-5	CASSLGVGGGKIQETQYF	TGTGCCAGCAGCTTGGGCGTCGGCGGGGGGAAAATACAAGAGACCCAGTACTTC
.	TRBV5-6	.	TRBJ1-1	CASSGRGVPGRTEAFF	TGTGCCAGCAGCGGGCGGGGGGTACCTGGGCGCACTGAAGCTTTCTTT
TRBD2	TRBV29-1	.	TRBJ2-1	CSVERASGGVDNEQFF	TGCAGCGTTGAAAGGGCTAGCGGGGGGGTTGACAATGAGCAGTTCTTC
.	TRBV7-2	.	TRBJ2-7	CASSLRGGGSSYEQYF	TGTGCCAGCAGCCTAAGGGGGGGAGGTAGCTCCTACGAGCAGTACTTC
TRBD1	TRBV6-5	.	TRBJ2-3	CASRPPGQDGTQYF	TGTGCCAGCAGACCTCCGGGACAGGATGGGACGCAGTATTTT
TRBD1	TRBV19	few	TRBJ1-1	CASSPGRDRVTTEAFF	TGTGCCAGTAGTCCCGGCCGGGACAGGGTTACTACTGAAGCTTTCTTT